This T cell receptor beta chain was recovered during a study of early T cells in non-severe SARS-CoV-2 infection. Each single cDNA molecule received a unique molecular identifier. TCRdb independently ran MiXCR on the 5' RACE reads; one entry per CDR3 protein. The sample consists of 25,000 to 35,000 distinct CDR3 sequences, approximately 7% of them appearing once. CDR1 and CDR2 (germline): MNHEY, SVGAGI. The CDR3 contains 14 residues. Between the trimmed V and J ends, which lost 2 bases and 5 bases, there was a span of 9 bases. Sample: whole blood. The V call is TRBV6-5, the J call TRBJ1-4; D is possibly TRBD1 (5 bases). This sequence originates from an adult who was a healthcare worker with PCR-confirmed SARS-CoV-2 infection or an uninfected control (not recorded which). CDR3 sequence: CASSYRTPNEKLFF. In DNA, the CDR3 is TGTGCCAGCAGTTACCGGACACCAAATGAAAAACTGTTTTTT.